These 9 T cell receptor beta chains came from one sample sequenced in a study of T cells in Graves' hyperthyroidism and ophthalmopathy. From RNA transcripts, TCR beta CDR3 regions were amplified. The HTBI primer set was used in a first-round RT-PCR of the TCR CDR3. TCRdb re-called the multiplex PCR reads with MiXCR, one entry per CDR3 protein. The sample carries about 400,000 distinct CDR3 sequences, about 15% recorded once. The sample consisted of blood. These receptors all come from a woman in her 30s with Graves' ophthalmopathy.

V usage is TRBV20-1 and J usage is TRBJ1-4, with 7 bases fitting TRBD1. Germline V gene data show CDR1 as DFQATT and CDR2 as SNEGSKA (reference sequence). The length of the CDR3 is 15 residues. Trimming removed 1 base from V and 4 bases from J; junction bases left unmatched: 6. The CDR3 spells CSARARDRHNEKLFF. CDR3 nucleotides: TGCAGTGCTAGAGCCCGGGACAGACATAATGAAAAACTGTTTTTT.

Ten or more counts support this clonotype. The chain couples TRBV5-1 to TRBJ2-2, with D tentatively TRBD1 (6 bases). Per the germline V gene, CDR1 is SGHRS and CDR2 is YFSETQ. The V end was cut by 4 bases, the J end by 6 bases, with 22 bases between. The CDR3 length is 17 residues. CDR3 region: CASSLTPTGIAAGELFF. CDR3 nucleotides: TGCGCCAGCAGCCTGACTCCCACAGGGATTGCGGCCGGGGAGCTGTTTTTT.

V gene TRBV4-1 combines with J gene TRBJ2-1, with D maybe TRBD1 (6 bases). Germline V gene sequence: CDR1 MGHRA, CDR2 YSYEKL. Trimming took off 9 bases at V and 7 bases at J, with 22 bases between the two ends. CDR3 length: 15 residues. CDR3 DNA: TGCGCCAGTGGTATTAGGGGGATCGCACTGAATGAGCAGTTCTTC. It codes for CASGIRGIALNEQFF.

This clonotype has at least ten counts. The CDR3: CASSRTPTYEQYF. CDR3 in DNA: TGTGCCAGCAGTCGGACACCGACCTACGAGCAGTACTTC. This chain links TRBV2 with TRBJ2-7; D is perhaps TRBD1 (5 bases). V lost 5 bases, J lost 2 bases, and 10 bases lay in between. The CDR3 consists of 13 residues. The germline CDR1 and CDR2 sequences are SNHLY and FYNNEI.

The gene calls are TRBV14 and TRBJ1-4; 7 bases map to TRBD1. This CDR3 has 14 amino acids. Unmatched junction bases numbered 7, after V lost 6 bases and J lost 6 bases. Germline CDR1 is SGHDN and CDR2 is FVKESK. The CDR3 DNA is TGTGCCAGCAGGCTGACAGGGCTGGATGAAAAACTGTTTTTT. It encodes CASRLTGLDEKLFF.

This clonotype was detected many times. The chain combines TRBV7-3 with TRBJ2-1; 7 nucleotides match TRBD1. Germline-derived CDR1 and CDR2 are SGHTA and FQGTGA. Trimming took 4 bases from V and 1 from J; bases not matched to a gene: 10. The CDR3 is made up of 17 amino acids. CDR3 DNA: TGTGCCAGCAGCTCAAGTTCCGCAGGGGGTTCCTACAATGAGCAGTTCTTC. It yields the protein CASSSSSAGGSYNEQFF.

This clonotype was counted many times. This chain connects TRBV11-2 to TRBJ2-6; D remains ambiguous. Trimming cost V 1 base and J 0 bases, with 7 bases left between them. Per the germline V gene, CDR1 is SGHAT and CDR2 is FQNNGV. The CDR3 is 16 residues long. CDR3: CASSLVGGSGANVLTF. CDR3 bases: TGTGCCAGCAGCTTAGTGGGTGGCTCTGGGGCCAACGTCCTGACTTTC.

This clonotype occurred many times. V usage is TRBV6-1 and J usage is TRBJ1-1; D unresolved. CDR3 length equals 13 residues. Deletions cut 6 bases from V and 1 base from J, with 9 bases between. Germline CDR1 is MNHNS and CDR2 is SASEGT. The CDR3 sequence: CASSHDGNTEAFF. The CDR3 DNA reads as TGTGCCAGCAGCCACGACGGGAACACTGAAGCTTTCTTT.

This clonotype appeared a few times. The V call is TRBV20-1, the J call TRBJ2-1, with D possibly being TRBD2 (5 bases). The germline V and J ends were trimmed by 3 bases and 4 bases, with 16 bases remaining between them. The germline gives CDR1 DFQATT, CDR2 SNEGSKA (reference sequence). This CDR3 region has 15 residues. This CDR3 reads CSARGESGRYNEQFF. The CDR3 DNA reads TGCAGTGCTAGGGGAGAGTCTGGCCGATACAATGAGCAGTTCTTC.